The 23 T cell receptor beta chains given below trace back to one sample, sequenced in a study of cytomegalovirus exposure and HLA in healthy donors. Using immunoSEQ multiplex PCR, the repertoire was profiled, and TCRdb retains in-frame clones only, with some absent. The top ten clones hold roughly 1.4% of a sample with 70,000 or so clones, around 94% of them seen once. Sequenced sample: PBMCs. The receptors originated from a young man in good health and CMV-seropositive.

The genes are TRBV18 and TRBJ1-3; perhaps TRBD1 as D (5 bases). Germline V gene data show CDR1 as KGHSH and CDR2 as LQKENI. V lost 4 bases and J 2 bases, leaving 6 bases between the germline ends. The CDR3 extends over 13 amino acids. The CDR3 DNA reads TGTGCCAGCTCACAGGGGACTGGAAACACCATATATTTT. Protein sequence: CASSQGTGNTIYF.

The chain uses TRBV5-1 and TRBJ2-1; 8 positions agree with TRBD2. Per germline, CDR1 SGHRS and CDR2 YFSETQ. Unmatched junction bases numbered 8, after V lost 5 bases and J lost 4 bases. The CDR3 is 15 amino acids. The CDR3 coding sequence is TGCGCCAGCAGAAAAAGCGGGAGTGAGTACAATGAGCAGTTCTTC. This encodes CASRKSGSEYNEQFF.

This chain connects TRBV21-1 to TRBJ2-2; TRBD2, as called in the table, went unchecked against the DNA. TRBV21-1 is recorded as a pseudogene. The CDR3 runs to 14 residues. The DNA for the CDR3 is TGTGCCAGCAGCATTAGCGGGAACACCGGGGAGCTGTTTTTT. Amino acids: CASSISGNTGELFF.

V is TRBV29-1 and J is TRBJ1-1; D ambiguous. Germline V gene sequence: CDR1 SQVTM, CDR2 ANQGSEA. The CDR3 sequence is 13 residues long. V gave up 1 base and J gave up 2 bases, with 8 bases separating them. The CDR3 loop reads CSVEGQRNTEAFF. In nucleotides, the CDR3 is TGCAGCGTTGAAGGGCAGCGCAACACTGAAGCTTTCTTT.

The chain is built from TRBV7-9 and TRBJ1-1; 12 bases align to TRBD1. The CDR3 contains 13 residues. Germline CDR1 reads SEHNR; CDR2 reads FQNEAQ (reference sequence). V was clipped by 4 bases and J by 10 bases; unmatched bases: 4. The CDR3 spells CASSSGQGAGAFF. In DNA form, the CDR3 reads TGTGCCAGCAGCTCGGGACAGGGGGCAGGAGCTTTCTTT.

This chain links TRBV19 with TRBJ2-7; a weak D match, TRBD2 (5 bases). The CDR3 contains 14 residues. V was trimmed by 7 bases and J by 2 bases, leaving 15 bases between them. In germline, CDR1 is LNHDA, CDR2 SQIVND (reference sequence). The CDR3 here is CASTPAGGAYEQYF. As DNA, the CDR3 is TGTGCCAGTACCCCCGCAGGAGGCGCCTACGAGCAGTACTTC. The full variable domain, in which reference TRBV19 and TRBJ2-7 provide the parts outside the CDR3, is DGGITQSPKYLFRKEGQNVTLSCEQNLNHDAMYWYRQDPGQGLRLIYYSQIVNDFQKGDIAEGYSVSREKKESFPLTVTSAQKNPTAFYLCASTPAGGAYEQYFGPGTRLTVT.

This chain uses TRBV7-9 with TRBJ2-4; 10 positions match TRBD1. This CDR3 has 16 residues. Germline V gene data show CDR1 as SEHNR and CDR2 as FQNEAQ (reference sequence). V lost 9 bases and J lost 0; bases outside the gene matches: 8. For the CDR3, the DNA is TGTGCCAGTGGGGGACAGGGGTCCGAAGCCAAAAACATTCAGTACTTC. Encoded protein: CASGGQGSEAKNIQYF.

The chain combines TRBV4-1 with TRBJ1-1; tentative D call: TRBD1 (5 bases). Germline V CDR1 and CDR2: MGHRA, YSYEKL. Trimming took 0 bases from V and 5 from J, leaving 10 bases between them. The CDR3 has 14 residues. The CDR3 DNA follows: TGCGCCAGCAGCCAAGAATTTGGGGGGACTGAAGCTTTCTTT. Residues: CASSQEFGGTEAFF.

This chain's CDR3 is CASSLGQDYEQYF. The CDR3 DNA is TGTGCCAGCAGCTTAGGGCAGGACTACGAGCAGTACTTC. The chain has TRBV7-6 and TRBJ2-7, with D unresolved. Deletions cut 1 base from V and 3 bases from J, with 7 bases between. From germline, CDR1 is SGHVS and CDR2 FNYEAQ. This CDR3 spans 13 amino acids.

The chain is built from TRBV28 and TRBJ1-1, with a possible D match to TRBD1 (6 bases). The CDR3 spans 13 residues. V lost 7 bases to trimming and J lost 4 bases, with 13 bases between them. Germline V gene sequence: CDR1 MDHEN, CDR2 SYDVKM. As DNA, the CDR3 is TGTGCCAGCAATCCACAGGGACGCACTGAAGCTTTCTTT. Its protein is CASNPQGRTEAFF. Based on the CDR3 plus reference TRBV28 and TRBJ1-1, the full variable domain is DVKVTQSSRYLVKRTGEKVFLECVQDMDHENMFWYRQDPGLGLRLIYFSYDVKMKEKGDIPEGYSVSREKKERFSLILESASTNQTSMYLCASNPQGRTEAFFGQGTRLTVV.

This sequence joins TRBV4-1 and TRBJ2-2; TRBD2 agrees at 8 bases. Germline V gene data show CDR1 as MGHRA and CDR2 as YSYEKL. This CDR3 has 16 residues. Trimming removed 0 bases from V and 6 bases from J; junction bases left unmatched: 6. CDR3 nucleotides: TGCGCCAGCAGCCAAGAGGGGACTAGTAAGGCCGGGGAGCTGTTTTTT. This encodes CASSQEGTSKAGELFF.

This chain's CDR3 is CASSLVDRGIDTQYF. CDR3 bases: TGCGCCAGCAGCTTGGTGGACAGGGGGATAGATACGCAGTATTTT. V gene TRBV5-1 combines with J gene TRBJ2-3, with TRBD1 matching over 10 bases. The V segment lost 0 bases and the J segment 5 bases; nucleotides outside the gene matches: 3. This CDR3 is built from 15 residues. Germline V CDR1 and CDR2: SGHRS, YFSETQ.

The chain combines TRBV6-1 with TRBJ1-5; 8 bases are shared with TRBD1. V trimming: 10 bases; J trimming: 5 bases; junction bases outside the gene matches: 13. Germline CDR1 is MNHNS and CDR2 is SASEGT. The CDR3 is 15 amino acids. The CDR3 bases are TGTGCCATCCTGAAGTGGCAGGGGGCCGATCAGCCCCAGCATTTT. This codes for CAILKWQGADQPQHF.

The chain is built from TRBV5-6 and TRBJ1-2; D may be TRBD1 (5 bases). V was shortened by 1 base and J by 5 bases, with 6 bases between the two germline ends. CDR1 is SGHDT, CDR2 YYEEEE, per germline. The CDR3 is 12 amino acids. The CDR3 DNA follows: TGTGCCAGCAGCTTGAGGGGTTATGGCTACACCTTC. This encodes CASSLRGYGYTF.

The chain links TRBV5-6 to TRBJ2-1; TRBD2 matches 13 bases. The germline V gene encodes CDR1 SGHDT and CDR2 YYEEEE. CDR3 length: 15 amino acids. The J segment lost 10 bases and the V segment lost 4 bases, leaving 8 bases of the junction unmatched. DNA for the CDR3: TGTGCCAGCAGCCCACGACTAGCGGGAGGTGGGGAGCAGTTCTTC. Translating it yields CASSPRLAGGGEQFF.

The rearrangement links TRBV7-8 to TRBJ1-5; D gene unclear. Trimming shortened V by 6 bases and J by 5 bases, and 20 bases separated the two germline ends. The CDR3 runs to 16 residues. Germline lookup yields CDR1 SGHVS and CDR2 FQNEAQ. CDR3 in DNA: TGTGCCAGCAGTTCCACCGCACGGCACGGGGATCAGCCCCAGCATTTT. This translates into CASSSTARHGDQPQHF.

The sample holds one count of this clone. The rearrangement links TRBV27 to TRBJ2-7, with 9 bases matching TRBD1. Germline V lookup: CDR1 MNHEY, CDR2 SMNVEV (reference sequence). J lost 0 bases, V lost 4 bases, and 4 bases had no gene match. This CDR3 comprises 15 residues. CDR3 loop: CASSWTGVGSYEQYF. DNA for the CDR3: TGTGCCAGCAGTTGGACAGGGGTCGGCTCCTACGAGCAGTACTTC.

The DNA of the CDR3 is TGCGCCAGCAGCTTCCCTAGCGGGAGGGAGGGCGAGCAGTACTTC. This codes for CASSFPSGREGEQYF. The genes are TRBV5-1 and TRBJ2-7, with 12 positions matching TRBD2. CDR3 length equals 15 residues. With V trimmed by 2 bases and J by 6 bases, 6 bases remained unmatched. Germline lookup yields CDR1 SGHRS and CDR2 YFSETQ.

Only one count was recorded for this clone. This sequence joins TRBV7-2 and TRBJ2-1, with 10 positions matching TRBD2. CDR1 and CDR2 from the germline V gene are SGHTA and FQGNSA. Trimming cost V 5 bases and J 9 bases; bases outside gene matches: 10. This CDR3 contains 15 residues. This CDR3 is CASSTLAGVGIEQFF. CDR3 in DNA: TGTGCCAGCAGCACTCTAGCGGGAGTGGGTATTGAGCAGTTCTTC.

V gene TRBV28 combines with J gene TRBJ2-4; 7 nucleotides line up with TRBD2. This CDR3 spans 12 amino acids. Trimming cost V 3 bases and J 15 bases; bases outside gene matches: 8. CDR1 MDHEN and CDR2 SYDVKM come from the germline V gene. The CDR3 spells CASSFGRAPGYF. The CDR3 DNA reads TGTGCCAGCAGTTTTGGGAGGGCCCCGGGGTACTTC.

The gene calls are TRBV7-9 and TRBJ2-1; 8 nucleotides line up with TRBD2. Germline V gene lookup returns CDR1 SEHNR and CDR2 FQNEAQ (reference sequence). V lost 5 bases, J lost 9 bases, and 15 bases stayed unmatched. The length of the CDR3 is 16 residues. CDR3: CASSPPPGTRGSEQFF. Written as DNA, the CDR3 is TGTGCCAGCAGCCCTCCACCCGGGACTAGAGGGAGTGAGCAGTTCTTC.

J is TRBJ2-2 and V is TRBV11-3; 9 bases map to TRBD1. V trimming: 4 bases; J trimming: 7 bases; junction bases outside the gene matches: 7. Germline V gene sequence: CDR1 SGHNT, CDR2 YENEEA. The length of the CDR3 is 15 residues. The CDR3 region has the DNA TGTGCCAGCAGCTCCCGGGACAGGGCCCTCGGGGAGCTGTTTTTT. It codes for CASSSRDRALGELFF.

The chain carries TRBV28 and TRBJ1-2; 12 bases are a match to TRBD1. CDR1 MDHEN and CDR2 SYDVKM come from the germline V gene. The CDR3 loop spans 15 amino acids. Trimming took 7 bases from V and 4 from J; bases not matched to a gene: 7. The CDR3 sequence: CASILGTGGGYGYTF. As DNA, the CDR3 is TGTGCCAGCATCTTAGGGACAGGGGGCGGCTATGGCTACACCTTC.